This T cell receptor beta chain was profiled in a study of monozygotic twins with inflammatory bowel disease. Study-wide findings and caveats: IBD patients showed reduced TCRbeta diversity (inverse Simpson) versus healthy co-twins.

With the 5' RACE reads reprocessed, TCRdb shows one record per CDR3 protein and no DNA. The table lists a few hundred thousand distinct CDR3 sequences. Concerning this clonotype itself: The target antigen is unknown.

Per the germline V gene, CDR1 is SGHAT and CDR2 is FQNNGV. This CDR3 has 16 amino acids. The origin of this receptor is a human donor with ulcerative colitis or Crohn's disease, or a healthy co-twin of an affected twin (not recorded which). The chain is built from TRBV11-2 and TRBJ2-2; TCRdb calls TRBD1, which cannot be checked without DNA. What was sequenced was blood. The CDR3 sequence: CASSFWRDRDTGELFF.